This T cell receptor beta chain was sequenced during a study of cytomegalovirus exposure and HLA in healthy donors. Study-wide results and limits: The listing of 150 or so TCR beta chains classed them as cytomegalovirus-associated.

Germline lookup yields CDR1 ENHRY and CDR2 SYGVKD. The CDR3 totals 15 residues. V was shortened by 0 bases and J by 1 base, with 10 bases between the two germline ends. The study ran its PCR with 60 Vbeta and 13 Jbeta primers. Libraries were prepared by immunoSEQ multiplex PCR; TCRdb keeps only in-frame clonotypes and omits some of them. The data contain around 110,000 clones, approximately 9.4% of them singletons. For this clone: Its antigen is currently unknown.

The material sequenced was PBMCs. The TCR was taken from a man aged 25-45 years in good health and CMV-seronegative. The chain carries TRBV10-3 and TRBJ2-7; D gene ambiguous. The CDR3 region has the DNA TGTGCCATCAGTGAGTCCAACAGATTATCCTACGAGCAGTACTTC. This translates into CAISESNRLSYEQYF.